The present entry profiles one T cell receptor beta chain with its context. Its antigen is unknown. This sample is part of a study of beta chain features in type 1 diabetes. Findings of the study overall: There was a moderate but significant shortening of TCRB CDR3s in all four CD4+ subsets of Type 1 diabetes patients.

The isolated RNA, all of it, was reverse transcribed, so expressed TCRB transcripts were what got sequenced. Sequenced naive, central memory and regulatory T cell samples produced an average of about 3.7 million reads. Data came from immunoSEQ multiplex PCR; TCRdb stores just in-frame clones and leaves some out. Of around 250,000 clones listed, 24% are singletons. The junction had 3 bases not matched to a gene; V was cut back by 2 bases and J by 8 bases. Germline V gives CDR1 MDHEN, CDR2 SYDVKM. The CDR3 extends over 13 amino acids. This chain uses TRBV28 with TRBJ2-1; 7 bases line up with TRBD2. Sequencing was carried out using naive CD4+ T cells from blood. This TCR was sampled from a woman aged 25 to 45 with type 1 diabetes. In nucleotides, the CDR3 is TGTGCCAGCAGTTTAGGCGGGAGCTATGAGCAGTTCTTC. Protein sequence: CASSLGGSYEQFF.